The present T cell receptor (beta chain) was sequenced within a study of T cell repertoires in cytomegalovirus infection (dated by TCRdb to 2018 to 2020). Study-level background: Donor HLA type was relevant to the analysis, because carriage of CMV infection together with the matching HLA type was indicated by public TCR beta signatures. Points the paper makes about the study in general: The ex vivo response was dominated by HLA-C-restricted CMV-specific TCR beta clonotypes, which also provided the single most frequent clonotype in two of eight donors. In both this cohort and an independent cohort of under 450 donors, the cumulative frequency of public TCR beta family members distinguished carriers of CMV infection plus the relevant HLA type.

This clonotype was recorded at least ten times. Its target antigen remains unknown. The input lacks base qualities; no much larger clone sits a single base away. Sequencing took place on an Illumina HiSeq 1500. TCRdb reanalyzed the raw reads on its own, using fastp at Q25 for trimming and MiXCR for clone calling, and kept in-frame beta chains. Every CDR3 protein is listed once, alongside the most common genes and DNA of its rows. The table for this sample lists about 310,000 distinct CDR3 sequences; about 9.2% of them were counted only once. The ten largest clones capture approximately 2.4% of the sample. Relative to germline, V is 5 bases shorter and J is 8 bases shorter, with 21 bases between their ends. Per the germline V gene, SGHTA is the CDR1 and FQGNSA is the CDR2. The CDR3 runs 15 residues from the cysteine to the phenylalanine. The read is trimmed to its CDR3 DNA, 45 bases read in frame from base 1.

The material sequenced was PBMCs. The chain couples TRBV7-2 to TRBJ1-1; possibly the D gene is TRBD1, per 5 matching bases. The source of this sequence is a human donor in good health (CMV status not recorded). Some clones in this sample may be carry-over from other donors' samples. The CDR3 protein is CASSRGQGLEVEAFF. The nucleotide sequence is given as TGTGCCAGCAGCCGCGGACAAGGGTTAGAGGTGGAAGCTTTCTTT.